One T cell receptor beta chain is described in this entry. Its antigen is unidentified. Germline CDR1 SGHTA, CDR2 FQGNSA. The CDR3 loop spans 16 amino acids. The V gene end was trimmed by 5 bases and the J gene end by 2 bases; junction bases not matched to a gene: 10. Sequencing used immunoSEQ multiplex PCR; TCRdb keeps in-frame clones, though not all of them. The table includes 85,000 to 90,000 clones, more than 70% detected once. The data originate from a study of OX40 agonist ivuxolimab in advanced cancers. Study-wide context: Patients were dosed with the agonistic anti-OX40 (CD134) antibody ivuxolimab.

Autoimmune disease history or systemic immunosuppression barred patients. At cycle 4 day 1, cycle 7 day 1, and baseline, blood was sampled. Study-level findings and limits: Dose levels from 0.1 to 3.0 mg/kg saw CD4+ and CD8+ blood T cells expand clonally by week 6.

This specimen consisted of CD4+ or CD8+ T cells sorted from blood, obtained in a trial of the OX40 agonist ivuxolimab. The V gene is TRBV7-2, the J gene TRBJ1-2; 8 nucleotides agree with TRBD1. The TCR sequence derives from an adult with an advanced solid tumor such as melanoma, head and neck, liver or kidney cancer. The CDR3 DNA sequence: TGTGCCAGCAGCGCAGTGGCGTCAGGGGGCAACTATGGCTACACCTTC. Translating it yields CASSAVASGGNYGYTF.